The text below deals with one T cell receptor beta chain. This record belongs to a study of blood T cell repertoires in COVID-19. In the study overall: Samples came from the United States, Italy and Spain, spanning acute and convalescent COVID-19.

Source study methods: Amplification with reference gene primers provided the estimates of nucleated cell counts. Assay used: immunoSEQ multiplex PCR; TCRdb lists only in-frame clones, some missing. For V, J and clone size, that table is used; D and trimming come from the DNA. Of 200,000 to 250,000 clones listed, 70% to 90% are singletons. Within 2 weeks before study entry, exposed participants met a COVID-19 case. CDR3 length: 14 residues. In germline, CDR1 is LGHDT, CDR2 YNNKEL (reference sequence). V was shortened by 4 bases and J by 7 bases, with 16 bases between the two germline ends. The sample taken for sequencing was PBMCs or T cells enriched from blood (not recorded which). The TCR was taken from a man aged 50 to 59 who had been exposed to COVID-19. The V and J genes are TRBV3-1 (or the pseudogene TRBV3-2) and TRBJ1-1; the D is unclear. CDR3 bases: TGTGCCAGCAGCCCCGTGGTTTTCGTCGGTGAAGCTTTCTTT. Its protein is CASSPVVFVGEAFF.